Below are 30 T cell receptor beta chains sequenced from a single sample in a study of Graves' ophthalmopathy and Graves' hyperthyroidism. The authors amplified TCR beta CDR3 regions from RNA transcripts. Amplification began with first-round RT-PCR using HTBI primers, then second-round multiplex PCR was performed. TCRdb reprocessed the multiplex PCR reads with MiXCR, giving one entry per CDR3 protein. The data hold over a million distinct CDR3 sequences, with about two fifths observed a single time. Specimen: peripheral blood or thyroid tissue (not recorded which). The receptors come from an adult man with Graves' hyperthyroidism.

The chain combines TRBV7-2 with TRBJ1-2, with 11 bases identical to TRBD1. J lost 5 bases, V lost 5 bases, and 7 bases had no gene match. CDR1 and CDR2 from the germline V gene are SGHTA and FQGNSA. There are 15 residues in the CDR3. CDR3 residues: CASSANGQGAYGYTF. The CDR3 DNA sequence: TGTGCCAGCAGCGCAAACGGACAGGGGGCGTATGGCTACACCTTC.

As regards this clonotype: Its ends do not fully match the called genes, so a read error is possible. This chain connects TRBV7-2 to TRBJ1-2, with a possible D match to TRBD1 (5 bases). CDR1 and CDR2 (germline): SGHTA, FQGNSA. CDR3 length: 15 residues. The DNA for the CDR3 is TGCGCCAGCAGCCCGGGGGACCGACCACAGTATGGCTACACCTTC. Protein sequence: CASSPGDRPQYGYTF.

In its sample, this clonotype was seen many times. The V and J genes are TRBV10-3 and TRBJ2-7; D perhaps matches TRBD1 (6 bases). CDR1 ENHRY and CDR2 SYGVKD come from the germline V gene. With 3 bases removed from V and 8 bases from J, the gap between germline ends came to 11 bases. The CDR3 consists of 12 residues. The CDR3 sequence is CAISDGGNQQYF. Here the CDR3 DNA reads TGTGCCATCAGTGATGGGGGCAACCAGCAGTACTTC.

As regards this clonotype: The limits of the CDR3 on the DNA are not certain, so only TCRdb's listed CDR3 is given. The CDR3 region is CASSIYLCSVEWQGYEQYF. V is TRBV7-6 and J is TRBJ2-7; the D call in the table, TRBD1, was not verified against the DNA. 19 amino acids form the CDR3, both terminal residues included. Germline V gene data show CDR1 as SGHVS and CDR2 as FNYEAQ.

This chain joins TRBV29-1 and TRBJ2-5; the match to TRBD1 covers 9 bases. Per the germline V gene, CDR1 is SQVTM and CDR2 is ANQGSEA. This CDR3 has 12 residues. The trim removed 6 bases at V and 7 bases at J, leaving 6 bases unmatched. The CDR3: CSVVQGAGTQYF. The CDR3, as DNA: TGCAGCGTAGTACAGGGGGCTGGGACCCAGTACTTC. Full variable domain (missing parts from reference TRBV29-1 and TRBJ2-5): SAVISQKPSRDICQRGTSLTIQCQVDSQVTMMFWYRQQPGQSLTLIATANQGSEATYESGFVIDKFPISRPNLTFSTLTVSNMSPEDSSIYLCSVVQGAGTQYFGPGTRLLVL.

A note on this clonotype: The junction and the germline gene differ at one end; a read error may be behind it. In DNA, the CDR3 is TGTGCCAGCAGTGAGGCGGGACAGATCTACGGGCAGTACTTC. Translating it yields CASSEAGQIYGQYF. The chain uses TRBV12-3 or TRBV12-4 and TRBJ2-7; D possibly corresponds to TRBD1 (7 bases). The CDR3 has 14 residues.

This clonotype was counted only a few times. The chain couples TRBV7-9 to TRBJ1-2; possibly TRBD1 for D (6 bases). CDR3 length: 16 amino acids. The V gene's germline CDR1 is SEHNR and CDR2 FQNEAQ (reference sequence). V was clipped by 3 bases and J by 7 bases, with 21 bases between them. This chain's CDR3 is CASSLGGIRFRGGYTF. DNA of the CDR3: TGTGCCAGCAGCTTGGGGGGGATCCGCTTCAGGGGTGGCTACACCTTC.

CDR3 DNA: TGTGCCAGCAGTGGTACAGGGGGCGGTGAAGAGACCCAGTACTTC. It translates to CASSGTGGGEETQYF. The chain joins TRBV2 to TRBJ2-5; 9 positions agree with TRBD1. The CDR3 consists of 15 residues. The V gene's germline CDR1 is SNHLY and CDR2 FYNNEI. V was clipped by 4 bases and J by 3 bases; unmatched bases: 6.

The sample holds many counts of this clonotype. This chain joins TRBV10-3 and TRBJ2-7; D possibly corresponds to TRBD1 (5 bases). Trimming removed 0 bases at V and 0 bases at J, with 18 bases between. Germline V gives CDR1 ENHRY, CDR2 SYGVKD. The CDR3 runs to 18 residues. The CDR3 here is CAISESDRATVNSYEQYF. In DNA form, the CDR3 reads TGTGCCATCAGTGAGTCCGACCGGGCGACAGTAAACTCCTACGAGCAGTACTTC.

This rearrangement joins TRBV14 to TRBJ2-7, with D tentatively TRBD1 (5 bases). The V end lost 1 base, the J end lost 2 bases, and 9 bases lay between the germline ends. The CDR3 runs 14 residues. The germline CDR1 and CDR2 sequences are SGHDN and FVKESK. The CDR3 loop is CASSQATATYEQYF. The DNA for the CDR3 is TGTGCCAGCAGCCAAGCGACAGCCACCTACGAGCAGTACTTC.

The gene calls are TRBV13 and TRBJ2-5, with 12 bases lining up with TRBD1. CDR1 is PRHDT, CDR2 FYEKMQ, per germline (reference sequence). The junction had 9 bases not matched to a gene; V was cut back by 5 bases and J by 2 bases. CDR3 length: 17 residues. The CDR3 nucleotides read TGTGCCAGCAGCCAGGGACAGGGGGCGTGGGGTCAAGAGACCCAGTACTTC. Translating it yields CASSQGQGAWGQETQYF.

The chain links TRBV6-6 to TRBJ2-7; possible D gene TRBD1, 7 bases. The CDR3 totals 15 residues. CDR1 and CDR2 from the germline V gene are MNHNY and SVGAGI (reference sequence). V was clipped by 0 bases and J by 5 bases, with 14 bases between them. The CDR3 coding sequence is TGTGCCAGCAGTTACTCGAGAGGGGGCGGGAACGAGCAGTACTTC. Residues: CASSYSRGGGNEQYF.

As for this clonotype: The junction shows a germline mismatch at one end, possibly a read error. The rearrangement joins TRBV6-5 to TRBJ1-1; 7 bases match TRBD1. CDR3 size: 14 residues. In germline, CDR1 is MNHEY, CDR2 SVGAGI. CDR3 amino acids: CAGRGGSGNTEAFF. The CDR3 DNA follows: TGTGCCGGCAGGGGGGGGAGTGGGAACACTGAAGCTTTCTTT.

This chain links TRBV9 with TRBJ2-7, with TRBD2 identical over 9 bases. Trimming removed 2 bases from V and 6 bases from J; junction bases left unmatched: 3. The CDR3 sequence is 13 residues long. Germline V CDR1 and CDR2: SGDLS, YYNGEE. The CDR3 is CASSVGLASEQYF. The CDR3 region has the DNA TGTGCCAGCAGCGTGGGACTAGCAAGCGAGCAGTACTTC.

DNA for the CDR3: TGTGCCAGCATGGGGTGGGAGCGCCACGAGCAGTACTTC. Its protein product is CASMGWERHEQYF. This chain links TRBV25-1 with TRBJ2-7, with TRBD2 as a possible D gene (5 bases). The V and J ends lost 7 bases and 5 bases respectively, with 15 bases between them. Germline V gene sequence: CDR1 MGHDK, CDR2 SYGVNS. The CDR3 extends over 13 amino acids.

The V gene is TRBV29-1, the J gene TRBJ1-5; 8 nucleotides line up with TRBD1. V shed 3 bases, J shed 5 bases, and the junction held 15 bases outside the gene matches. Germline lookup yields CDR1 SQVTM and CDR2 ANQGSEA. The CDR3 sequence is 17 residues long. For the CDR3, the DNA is TGCAGCGTTGACCGGACAGAAAGAACAGGGGGGGATCAGCCCCAGCATTTT. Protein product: CSVDRTERTGGDQPQHF.

The CDR3 DNA sequence: TGCAGTGCTAGAGACCTAGCGGGGGGCCCTCCGAACACCGGGGAGCTGTTTTTT. Amino acid sequence: CSARDLAGGPPNTGELFF. The chain uses TRBV20-1 and TRBJ2-2, with TRBD2 identical over 11 bases. There are 18 residues in the CDR3. Losses at the gene ends were 0 bases for V and 0 bases for J; bases not matched to a gene: 6. Germline V gene sequence: CDR1 DFQATT, CDR2 SNEGSKA (reference sequence).

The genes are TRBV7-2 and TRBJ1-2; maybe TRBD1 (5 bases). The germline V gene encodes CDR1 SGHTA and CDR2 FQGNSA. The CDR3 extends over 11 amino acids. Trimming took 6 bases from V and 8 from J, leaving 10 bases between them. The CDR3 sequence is CASSGHGGYTF. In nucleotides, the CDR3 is TGTGCCAGCAGTGGACACGGCGGCTACACCTTC.

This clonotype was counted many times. The CDR3 DNA reads as TGTGCCAGCAGACGACAGGGGCAGGAGACCCAGTACTTC. It specifies CASRRQGQETQYF. The chain combines TRBV6-5 with TRBJ2-5; 8 bases map to TRBD1. Trimming at V came to 6 bases and at J to 5 bases, leaving 5 bases not matched to a gene. Looked up from germline, CDR1 is MNHEY and CDR2 is SVGAGI. The CDR3 has 13 amino acids.

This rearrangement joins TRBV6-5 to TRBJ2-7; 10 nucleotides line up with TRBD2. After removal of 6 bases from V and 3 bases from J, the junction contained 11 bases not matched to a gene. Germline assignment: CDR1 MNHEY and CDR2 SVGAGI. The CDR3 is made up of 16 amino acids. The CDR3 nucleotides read TGTGCCAGCAGGATTGCGGCTAGCGGGGGCATCTACGAGCAGTACTTC. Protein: CASRIAASGGIYEQYF.

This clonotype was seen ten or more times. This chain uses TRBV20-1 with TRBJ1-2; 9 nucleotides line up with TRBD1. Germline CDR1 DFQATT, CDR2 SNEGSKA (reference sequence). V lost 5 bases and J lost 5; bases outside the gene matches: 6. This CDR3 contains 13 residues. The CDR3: CSALTGGGYGYTF. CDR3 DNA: TGCAGTGCTTTGACAGGGGGAGGGTATGGCTACACCTTC.

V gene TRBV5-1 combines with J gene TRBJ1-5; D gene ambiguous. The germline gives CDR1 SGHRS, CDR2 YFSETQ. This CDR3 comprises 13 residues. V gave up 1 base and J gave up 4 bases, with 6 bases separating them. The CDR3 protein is CASSLSENQPQHF. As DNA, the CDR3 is TGCGCCAGCAGCTTGTCGGAGAATCAGCCCCAGCATTTT.

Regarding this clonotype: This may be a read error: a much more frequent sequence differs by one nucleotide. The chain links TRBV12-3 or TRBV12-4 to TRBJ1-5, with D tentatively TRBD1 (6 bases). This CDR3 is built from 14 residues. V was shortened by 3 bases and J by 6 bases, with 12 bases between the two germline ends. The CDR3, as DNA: TGTGCCAGCAGTTTCTGGGGGGCCAGTCAGCCCCAGCATTTT. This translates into CASSFWGASQPQHF.

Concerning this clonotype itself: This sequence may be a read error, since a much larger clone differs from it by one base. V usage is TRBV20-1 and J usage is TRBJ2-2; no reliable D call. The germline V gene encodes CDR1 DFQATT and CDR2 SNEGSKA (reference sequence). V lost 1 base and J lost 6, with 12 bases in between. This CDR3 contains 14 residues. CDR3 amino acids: CSARGPINAGELFF. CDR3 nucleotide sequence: TGCAGTGCTAGAGGGCCGATAAACGCCGGGGAGCTGTTTTTT.

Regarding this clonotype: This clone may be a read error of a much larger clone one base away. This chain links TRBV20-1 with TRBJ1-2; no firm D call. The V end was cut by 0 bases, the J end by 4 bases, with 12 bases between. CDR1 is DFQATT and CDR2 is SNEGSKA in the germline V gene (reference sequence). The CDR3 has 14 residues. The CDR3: CSARDLSSGYGYTF. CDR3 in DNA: TGCAGTGCTAGAGACTTGTCCAGCGGCTATGGCTACACCTTC.

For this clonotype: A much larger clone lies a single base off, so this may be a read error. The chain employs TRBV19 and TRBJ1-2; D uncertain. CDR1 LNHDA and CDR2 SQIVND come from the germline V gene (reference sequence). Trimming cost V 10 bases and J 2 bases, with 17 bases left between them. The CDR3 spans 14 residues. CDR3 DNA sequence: TGTGCCAATAGCCTAGACACACTAAACTATGGCTACACCTTC. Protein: CANSLDTLNYGYTF.

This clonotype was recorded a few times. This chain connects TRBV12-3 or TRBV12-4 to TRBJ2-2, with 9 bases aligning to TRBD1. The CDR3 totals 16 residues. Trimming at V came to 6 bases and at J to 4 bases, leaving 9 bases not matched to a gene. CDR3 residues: CASRPPGQGVTGELFF. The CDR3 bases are TGTGCCAGCAGACCTCCGGGACAGGGTGTCACCGGGGAGCTGTTTTTT.

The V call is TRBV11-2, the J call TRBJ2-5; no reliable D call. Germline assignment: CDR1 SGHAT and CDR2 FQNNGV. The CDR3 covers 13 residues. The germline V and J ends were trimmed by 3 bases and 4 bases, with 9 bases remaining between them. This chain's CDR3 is CASSFQNGETQYF. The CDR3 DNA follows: TGTGCCAGCAGCTTTCAAAACGGAGAGACCCAGTACTTC.

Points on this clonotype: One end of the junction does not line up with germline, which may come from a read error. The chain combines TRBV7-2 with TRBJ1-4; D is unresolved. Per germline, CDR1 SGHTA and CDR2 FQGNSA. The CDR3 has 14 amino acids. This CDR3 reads CGSSLGRTNEKLFF. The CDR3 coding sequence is TGTGGCAGCAGCTTAGGGCGCACTAATGAAAAACTGTTTTTT. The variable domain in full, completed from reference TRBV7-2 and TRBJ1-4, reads GAGVSQSPSNKVTEKGKDVELRCDPISGHTALYWYRQSLGQGLEFLIYFQGNSAPDKSGLPSDRFSAERTGGSVSTLTIQRTQQEDSAVYLCGSSLGRTNEKLFFGSGTQLSVL.

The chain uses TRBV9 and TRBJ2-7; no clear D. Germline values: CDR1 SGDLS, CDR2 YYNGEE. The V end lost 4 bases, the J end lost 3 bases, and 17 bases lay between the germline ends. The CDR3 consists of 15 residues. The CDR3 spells CASSPSARTFYEQYF. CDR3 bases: TGTGCCAGCAGCCCGAGTGCCCGCACCTTCTACGAGCAGTACTTC.